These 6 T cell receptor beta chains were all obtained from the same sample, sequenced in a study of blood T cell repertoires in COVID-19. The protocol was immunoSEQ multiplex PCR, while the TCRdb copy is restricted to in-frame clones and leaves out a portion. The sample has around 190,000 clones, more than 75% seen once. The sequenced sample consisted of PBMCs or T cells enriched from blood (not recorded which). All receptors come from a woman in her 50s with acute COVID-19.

Here the CDR3 DNA reads TGTGCCATCAGGAGACAGCTCTCTAGCACAGATACGCAGTATTTT. It codes for CAIRRQLSSTDTQYF. The chain is built from TRBV10-3 and TRBJ2-3, with a tentative D call TRBD1 (5 bases). The CDR3 length is 15 residues. V was shortened by 6 bases and J by 0 bases, with 13 bases between the two germline ends. The germline CDR1 and CDR2 sequences are ENHRY and SYGVKD.

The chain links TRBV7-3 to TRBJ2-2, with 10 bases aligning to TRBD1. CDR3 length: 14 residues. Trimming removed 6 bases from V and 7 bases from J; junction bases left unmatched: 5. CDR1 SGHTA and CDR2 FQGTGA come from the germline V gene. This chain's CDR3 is CASSPGQGVGELFF. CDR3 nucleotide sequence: TGTGCCAGCAGTCCCGGACAGGGGGTCGGGGAGCTGTTTTTT.

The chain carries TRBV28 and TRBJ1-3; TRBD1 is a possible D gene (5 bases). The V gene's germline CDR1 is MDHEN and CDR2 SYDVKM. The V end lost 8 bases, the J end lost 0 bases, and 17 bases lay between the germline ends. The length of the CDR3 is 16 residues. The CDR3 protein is CASLPGGAYSGNTIYF. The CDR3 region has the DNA TGTGCCAGCCTTCCCGGAGGGGCTTACTCTGGAAACACCATATATTTT.

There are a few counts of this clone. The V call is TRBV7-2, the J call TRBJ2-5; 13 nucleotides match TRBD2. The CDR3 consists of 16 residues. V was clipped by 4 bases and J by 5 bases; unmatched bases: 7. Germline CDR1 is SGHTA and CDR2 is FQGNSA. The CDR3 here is CASSSTSGGAGETQYF. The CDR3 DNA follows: TGTGCCAGCAGCTCCACTAGCGGGGGGGCGGGGGAGACCCAGTACTTC. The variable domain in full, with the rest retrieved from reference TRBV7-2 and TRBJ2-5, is GAGVSQSPSNKVTEKGKDVELRCDPISGHTALYWYRQSLGQGLEFLIYFQGNSAPDKSGLPSDRFSAERTGGSVSTLTIQRTQQEDSAVYLCASSSTSGGAGETQYFGPGTRLLVL.

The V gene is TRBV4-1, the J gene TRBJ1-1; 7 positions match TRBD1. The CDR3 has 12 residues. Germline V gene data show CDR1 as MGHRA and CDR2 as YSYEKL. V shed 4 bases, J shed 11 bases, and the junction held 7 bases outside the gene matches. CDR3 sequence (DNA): TGCGCCAGCAGCCCCCTGACAGGGATCGCTTTCTTT. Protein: CASSPLTGIAFF.

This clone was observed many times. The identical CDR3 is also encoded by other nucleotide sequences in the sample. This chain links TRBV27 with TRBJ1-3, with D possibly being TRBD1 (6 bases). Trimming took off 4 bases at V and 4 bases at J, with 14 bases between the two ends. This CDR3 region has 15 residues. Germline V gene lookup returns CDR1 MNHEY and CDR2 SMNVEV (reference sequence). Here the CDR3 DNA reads TGTGCCAGCAGTTATGGGGGGGGCGCCGGAAACACCATATATTTT. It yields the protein CASSYGGGAGNTIYF.